The clone carrying this TCR beta chain was counted at least ten times. From the 5' RACE reads, TCRdb called clonotypes with MiXCR, one entry per CDR3 protein. The profile shows roughly 55,000 distinct CDR3 sequences, approximately 6.2% of them singletons. This record belongs to a study of early T cells in non-severe SARS-CoV-2 infection. At the level of the study: Unsorted whole-blood RNA was sequenced in bulk, leaving chains unpaired.

The germline V gene has CDR1 SEHNR and CDR2 FQNEAQ (reference sequence). This CDR3 region has 15 residues. V was trimmed by 4 bases and J by 4 bases, leaving 14 bases between them. The rearrangement uses TRBV7-9 and TRBJ1-5; D remains ambiguous. Material: whole blood. The source of this sequence is an adult who was a healthcare worker with PCR-confirmed SARS-CoV-2 infection or an uninfected control (not recorded which). CDR3 DNA: TGTGCCAGCAGCTCCGACGGGGAGGCAAATCAGCCCCAGCATTTT. It is translated as CASSSDGEANQPQHF.